This TCR beta chain was recorded in a study of post-analysis software for immune sequencing data. General study findings and limits: TRBV segments more frequent in patients than in controls numbered about 5 and included TRBV5-6, TRBV5-1 and TRBV20-1.

This CDR3 spans 15 amino acids. V was clipped by 0 bases and J by 4 bases, with 11 bases between them. The germline gives CDR1 KGHSH, CDR2 LQKENI. Carried by the TCR beta cDNA libraries were unique molecular identifiers. Via MiXCR, TCRdb re-called the PCR reads, giving one row per CDR3 protein. The table has about 810,000 distinct CDR3 sequences, about 50% seen once; the top ten hold approximately 4.2%. In the case of this clonotype: Its antigen is undetermined.

The source is a girl aged 10-17 years with multiple sclerosis. The specimen sequenced was blood. This rearrangement joins TRBV18 to TRBJ2-3; either TRBD1 or TRBD2 may supply D (5 bases each). The CDR3 here is CASSPPKGTADTQYF. The CDR3 region has the DNA TGTGCCAGCTCACCACCGAAGGGGACCGCAGATACGCAGTATTTT.